The text below deals with one TCR beta chain. Sequencing used immunoSEQ multiplex PCR; TCRdb keeps in-frame clones, though not all of them. The sample includes 350,000 or so clones, 92% of them seen just once. This sample is drawn from a study of blood T cell repertoires in COVID-19. This CDR3 is built from 12 residues. Deletions cut 4 bases from V and 12 bases from J, with 12 bases between. Germline loops: CDR1 KGHSH, CDR2 LQKENI. The specimen sequenced was PBMCs or T cells enriched from blood (not recorded which). This chain joins TRBV18 and TRBJ1-4, with D unclear. The clonotype was recovered from a woman in her twenties or thirties who had recovered from COVID-19. Written as DNA, the CDR3 is TGTGCCAGCTCACAAACGGCAGGTGAACTGTTTTTT. Amino acid sequence: CASSQTAGELFF.